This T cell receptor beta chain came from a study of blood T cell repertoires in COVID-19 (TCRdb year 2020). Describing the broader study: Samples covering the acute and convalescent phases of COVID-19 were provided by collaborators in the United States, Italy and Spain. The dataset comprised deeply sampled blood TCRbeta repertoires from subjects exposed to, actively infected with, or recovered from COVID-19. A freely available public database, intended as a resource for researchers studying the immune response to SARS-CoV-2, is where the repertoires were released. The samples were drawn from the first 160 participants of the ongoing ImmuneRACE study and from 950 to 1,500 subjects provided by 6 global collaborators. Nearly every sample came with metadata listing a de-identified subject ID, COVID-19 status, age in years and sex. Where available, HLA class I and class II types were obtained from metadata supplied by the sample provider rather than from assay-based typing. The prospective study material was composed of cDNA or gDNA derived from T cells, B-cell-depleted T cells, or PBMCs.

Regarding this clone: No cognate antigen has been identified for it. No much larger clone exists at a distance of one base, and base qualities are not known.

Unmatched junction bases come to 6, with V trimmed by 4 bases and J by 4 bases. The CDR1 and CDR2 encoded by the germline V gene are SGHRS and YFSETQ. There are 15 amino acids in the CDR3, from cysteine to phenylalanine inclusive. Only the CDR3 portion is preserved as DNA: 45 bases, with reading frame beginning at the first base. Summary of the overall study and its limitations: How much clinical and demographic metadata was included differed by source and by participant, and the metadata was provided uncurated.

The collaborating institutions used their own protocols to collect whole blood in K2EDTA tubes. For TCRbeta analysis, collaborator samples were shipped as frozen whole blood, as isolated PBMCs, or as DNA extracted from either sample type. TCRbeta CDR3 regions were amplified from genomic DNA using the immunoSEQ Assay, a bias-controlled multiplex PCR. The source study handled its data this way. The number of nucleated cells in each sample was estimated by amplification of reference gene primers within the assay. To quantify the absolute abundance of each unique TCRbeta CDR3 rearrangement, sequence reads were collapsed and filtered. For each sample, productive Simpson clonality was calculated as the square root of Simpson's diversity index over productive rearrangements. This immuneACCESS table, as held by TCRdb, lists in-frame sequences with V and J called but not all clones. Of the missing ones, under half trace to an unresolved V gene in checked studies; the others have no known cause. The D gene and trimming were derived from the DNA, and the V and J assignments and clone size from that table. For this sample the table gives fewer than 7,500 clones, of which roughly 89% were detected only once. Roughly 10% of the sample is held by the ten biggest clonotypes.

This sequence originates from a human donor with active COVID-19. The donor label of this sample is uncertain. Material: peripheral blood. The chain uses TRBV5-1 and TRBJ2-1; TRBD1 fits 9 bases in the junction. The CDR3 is CASSTGQGAYNEQFF. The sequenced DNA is TGCGCCAGCAGCACGGGACAGGGTGCGTACAATGAGCAGTTCTTC.